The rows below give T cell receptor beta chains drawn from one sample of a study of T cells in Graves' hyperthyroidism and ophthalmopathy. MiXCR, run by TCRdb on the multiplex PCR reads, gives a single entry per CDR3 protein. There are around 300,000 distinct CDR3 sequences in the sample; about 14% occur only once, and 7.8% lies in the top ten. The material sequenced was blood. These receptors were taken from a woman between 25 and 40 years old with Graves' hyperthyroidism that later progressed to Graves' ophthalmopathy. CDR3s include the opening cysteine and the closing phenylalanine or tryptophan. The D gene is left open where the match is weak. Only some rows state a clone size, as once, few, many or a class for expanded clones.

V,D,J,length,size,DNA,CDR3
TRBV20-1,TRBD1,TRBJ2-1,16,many,TGCAGTGCTAGACAGACAGGGCTCTCACTCTACAATGAGCAGTTCTTC,CSARQTGLSLYNEQFF
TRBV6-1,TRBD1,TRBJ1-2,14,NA,TGTGCCAGCATTCGTCAGGGGGTTCCCTATGGCTACACCTTC,CASIRQGVPYGYTF
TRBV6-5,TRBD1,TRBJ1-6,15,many,TGTGCCAGCAGTTTAGACAGGGGGCGCGATTCACCCCTCCACTTT,CASSLDRGRDSPLHF
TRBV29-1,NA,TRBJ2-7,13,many,TGCAGCGGCCGGGACTCACACCTCTACGAGCAGTACTTC,CSGRDSHLYEQYF
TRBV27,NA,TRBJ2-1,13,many,TGTGCCAGCAGTTTCCTGGCACGGGGGGAGCAGTTCTTC,CASSFLARGEQFF
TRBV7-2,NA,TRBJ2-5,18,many,TGTGCCAGCAGCTTAAGCTTTCGGACAGACCTGTTACAAGAGACCCAGTGCTTC,CASSLSFRTDLLQETQCF
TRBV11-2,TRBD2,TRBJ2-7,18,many,TGTGCCAGCAGCTTAGATTTTTCGGGGAGGGAGCGTCGGTACGAGCAGTACTTC,CASSLDFSGRERRYEQYF
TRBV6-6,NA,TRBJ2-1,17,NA,TGTGCCAGCAGTTACTCGAATTTAAAGCTAACCTACAATGAGCAGTTCTTC,CASSYSNLKLTYNEQFF
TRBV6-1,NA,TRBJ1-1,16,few,TGTGCCAGCAGTTCATTAACCGGGACAACGAACACTGAAGCTTTCTTT,CASSSLTGTTNTEAFF
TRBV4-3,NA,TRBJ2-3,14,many,TGCGCCAGCAGCCGACTAGGGAGCACAGATACGCAGTATTTT,CASSRLGSTDTQYF
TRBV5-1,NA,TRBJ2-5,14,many,TGCGCCAGCAGCTCAACAGGAGATCGAGAGACCCAGTACTTC,CASSSTGDRETQYF
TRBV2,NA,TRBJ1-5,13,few,TGCGCCAGCAGCCCCCTAATCGAGCAGCCCCAGCATTTT,CASSPLIEQPQHF
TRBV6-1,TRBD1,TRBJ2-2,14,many,TGTGCCAGCAGAGGTGAAGGGGGCCGCGGGGAGCTGTTTTTT,CASRGEGGRGELFF
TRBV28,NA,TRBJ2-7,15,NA,TGTGCCAGCAGTTCGCCTGGCGGAAATCACTACAAGCAGTACTTC,CASSSPGGNHYKQYF
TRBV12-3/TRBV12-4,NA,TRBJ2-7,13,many,TGTGCCAGCAGTTTCCGCGCAACCTACGAGCAGTACTTC,CASSFRATYEQYF
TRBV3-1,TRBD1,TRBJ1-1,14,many,TGTGCCAGCAGCCCCGGGACAGCGATCACTGAAGCTTTCTTT,CASSPGTAITEAFF
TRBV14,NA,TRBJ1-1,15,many,TGTGCCAGCAGCCAAGATCGCGGCAGAAACACTGAAGCTTTCTTT,CASSQDRGRNTEAFF
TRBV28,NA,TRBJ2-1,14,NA,TGTGCCAGCAGTTTTGTAGGGCCGGGCAATGAGCAGTTCTTC,CASSFVGPGNEQFF
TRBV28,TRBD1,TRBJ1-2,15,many,TGTGCCAGCAGTTTGGTCGGGACAGGGCACTATGGCTACACCTTC,CASSLVGTGHYGYTF
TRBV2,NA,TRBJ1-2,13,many,TGTGCCAGCAGTGAAGGCCCTAACTATGGCTACACCTTC,CASSEGPNYGYTF
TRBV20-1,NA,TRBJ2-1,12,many,TGCAGTGCTAGCTACAAGGACTTTAAGCAGTTCTTC,CSASYKDFKQFF
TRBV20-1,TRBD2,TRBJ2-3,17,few,TGCAGTGCTAGAGATCTGTGGCTAGCGGGAGGGGCAGATACGCAGTATTTT,CSARDLWLAGGADTQYF
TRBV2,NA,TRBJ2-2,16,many,TGTGCCAGCAGTACCCCAAGGGGTGTTCCGGCCGGGGAGCTGTTTTTT,CASSTPRGVPAGELFF
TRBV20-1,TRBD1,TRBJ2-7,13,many,TGCAGTGCTAGAGTCGACAGGGGCTACGAGCAGTACTTC,CSARVDRGYEQYF
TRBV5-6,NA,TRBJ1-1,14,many,TGTGCCAGCAGCTTGGGTATTAGACCGGCTGAAGCTTTCTTT,CASSLGIRPAEAFF
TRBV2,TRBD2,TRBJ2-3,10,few,TGTGCCAGCGGGACTAGCGAGAGGTATTTT,CASGTSERYF
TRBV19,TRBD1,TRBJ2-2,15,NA,TGTGCCAGTAGCGGACAGGGGCCGTACACCGGGGAGCTGTTTTTT,CASSGQGPYTGELFF
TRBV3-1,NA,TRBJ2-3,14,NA,TGTGCCAGCAGCCAAGATATCAGTAGGGATACGCAGTATTTT,CASSQDISRDTQYF
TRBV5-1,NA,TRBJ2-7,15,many,TGCGCCAGCAGCTTGATGGCGGTACACCTCTACGAGCAGTACTTC,CASSLMAVHLYEQYF
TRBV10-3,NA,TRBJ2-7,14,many,TGTGCCATCAGGACTACGACCGCAAGCAACGAGCAGTACTTC,CAIRTTTASNEQYF
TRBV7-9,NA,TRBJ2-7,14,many,TGTGCCAGCAGCTTAAATGACTTGACCTACGAGCAGTACTTC,CASSLNDLTYEQYF
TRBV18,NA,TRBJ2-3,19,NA,TGTGCCAGCTCACCACCCAACAGGGTGGCCCAATCAAACACAGATACGCAGTATTTT,CASSPPNRVAQSNTDTQYF
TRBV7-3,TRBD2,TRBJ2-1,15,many,TGTGCCAGCAGCCCCGGGACTAGCCCTAACAATGAGCAGTTCTTC,CASSPGTSPNNEQFF
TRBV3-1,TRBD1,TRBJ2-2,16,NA,TGTGCCAGCAGCTCCCTAGGGCAGGGGGCGTTCGGGGAGCTGTTTTTT,CASSSLGQGAFGELFF